This entry features one TCR beta chain sequence. The sample is drawn from a study of cytomegalovirus exposure and HLA in healthy donors. Study information: The approximately 120 validation repertoires were produced on the same platform as the roughly 660 repertoires of the first cohort. This was reported in a later analysis.

Germline CDR1 is MDHEN and CDR2 is SYDVKM. CDR3 length: 18 residues. The V gene lost 6 bases and the J gene lost 1 base, with 23 bases spanning the gap. TCRdb keeps only in-frame clones here, not all; method: immunoSEQ multiplex PCR. Of some 170,000 clones in the sample, 86% were seen once. Sample: PBMCs. This TCR was recovered from a man between 18 and 35 years old in good health and CMV-seropositive. The V and J genes are TRBV28 and TRBJ2-3; D gene uncertain. CDR3 sequence reads: CASSSPLISPVGTDTQYF. In DNA, the CDR3 is TGTGCCAGCAGCTCCCCCCTCATCTCTCCGGTGGGCACAGATACGCAGTATTTT. The variable domain in full, with the rest retrieved from reference TRBV28 and TRBJ2-3, is DVKVTQSSRYLVKRTGEKVFLECVQDMDHENMFWYRQDPGLGLRLIYFSYDVKMKEKGDIPEGYSVSREKKERFSLILESASTNQTSMYLCASSSPLISPVGTDTQYFGPGTRLTVL.